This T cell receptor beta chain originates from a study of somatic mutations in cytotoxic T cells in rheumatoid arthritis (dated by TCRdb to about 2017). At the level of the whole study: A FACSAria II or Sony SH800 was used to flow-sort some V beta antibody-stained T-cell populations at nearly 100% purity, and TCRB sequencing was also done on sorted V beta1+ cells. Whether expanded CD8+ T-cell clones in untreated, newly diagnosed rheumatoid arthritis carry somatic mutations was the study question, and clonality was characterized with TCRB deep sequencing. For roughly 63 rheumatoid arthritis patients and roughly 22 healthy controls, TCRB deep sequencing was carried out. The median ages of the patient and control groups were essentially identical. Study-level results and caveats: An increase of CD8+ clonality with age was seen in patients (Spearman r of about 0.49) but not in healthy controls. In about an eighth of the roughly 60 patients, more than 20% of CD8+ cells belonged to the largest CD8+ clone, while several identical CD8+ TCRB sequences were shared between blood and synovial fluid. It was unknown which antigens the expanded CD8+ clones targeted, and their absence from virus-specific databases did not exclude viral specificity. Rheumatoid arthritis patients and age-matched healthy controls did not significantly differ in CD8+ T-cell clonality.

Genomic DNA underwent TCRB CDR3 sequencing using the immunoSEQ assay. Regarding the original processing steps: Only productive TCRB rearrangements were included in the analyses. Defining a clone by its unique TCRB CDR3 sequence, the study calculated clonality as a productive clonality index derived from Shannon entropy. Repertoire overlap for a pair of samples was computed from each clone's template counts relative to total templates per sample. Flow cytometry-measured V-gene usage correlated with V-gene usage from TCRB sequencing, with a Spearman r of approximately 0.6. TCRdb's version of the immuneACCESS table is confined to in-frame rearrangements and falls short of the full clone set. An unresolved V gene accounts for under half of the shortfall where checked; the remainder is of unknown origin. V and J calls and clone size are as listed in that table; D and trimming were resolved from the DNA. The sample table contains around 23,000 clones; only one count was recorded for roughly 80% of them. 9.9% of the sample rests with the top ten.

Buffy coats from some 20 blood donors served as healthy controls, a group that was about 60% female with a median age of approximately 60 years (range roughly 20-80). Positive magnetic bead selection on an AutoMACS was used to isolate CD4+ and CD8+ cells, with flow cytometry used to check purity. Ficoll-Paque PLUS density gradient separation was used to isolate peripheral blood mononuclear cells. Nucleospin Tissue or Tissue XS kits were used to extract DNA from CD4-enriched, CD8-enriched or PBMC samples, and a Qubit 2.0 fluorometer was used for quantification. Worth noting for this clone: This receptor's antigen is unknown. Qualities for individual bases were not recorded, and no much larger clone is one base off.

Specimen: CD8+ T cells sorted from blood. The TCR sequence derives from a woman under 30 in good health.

The DNA sequence is given as TGTGCCAGCAGCTCACCGGGACAAGGAGACTCCTACGAGCAGTACTTC. Protein translation: CASSSPGQGDSYEQYF. The rearrangement combines TRBV7-8 with TRBJ2-7; the D gene is perhaps TRBD1, from 6 matching bases. For CDR1 and CDR2, the germline V gene lists SGHVS and FQNEAQ. The CDR3 covers 16 residues, taking in both the cysteine and the phenylalanine. Only the CDR3 DNA stays, 48 bases, in frame from base 1. V gives up 4 bases and J gives up 0 bases, and the segment between their germline ends measures 16 bases.